Shown below are 4 T cell receptor beta chains from a single sample sequenced in a study of blood T cell repertoires in COVID-19. Assay used: immunoSEQ multiplex PCR; TCRdb lists only in-frame clones, some missing. The data hold some 40,000 clones, with over 75% observed a single time. Source material: peripheral blood. These receptors were collected from a human donor in a cohort sampled during active COVID-19.

The CDR3 sequence: CASGRTGGPGELFF. The CDR3 DNA follows: TGTGCTAGTGGACGGACAGGGGGTCCCGGGGAGCTGTTTTTT. V and J are TRBV12-5 and TRBJ2-2; 10 nucleotides align to TRBD1. This CDR3 comprises 14 residues. The germline V gene has CDR1 LGHNT and CDR2 FRNRAP. Germline trimming cut 6 bases from V and 6 bases from J; bases unmatched to any gene: 4.

V usage is TRBV7-2 and J usage is TRBJ1-2; D is possibly TRBD1 (6 bases). Germline V gene data show CDR1 as SGHTA and CDR2 as FQGNSA. CDR3 length: 16 residues. The V gene lost 5 bases and the J gene lost 4 bases, with 20 bases spanning the gap. The CDR3 DNA sequence: TGTGCCAGCAGCCTGGGGGGGGCCCAGGTCACCTATGGCTACACCTTC. Translation: CASSLGGAQVTYGYTF.

V and J are TRBV5-6 and TRBJ2-5; 7 nucleotides match TRBD2. Germline CDR1 and CDR2: SGHDT and YYEEEE. V shed 4 bases, J shed 2 bases, and the junction held 11 bases outside the gene matches. The CDR3 is made up of 16 amino acids. CDR3 nucleotides: TGTGCCAGCAGCCCATTGGGGAGGGTGCCTCAAGAGACCCAGTACTTC. It yields the protein CASSPLGRVPQETQYF.

The rearrangement joins TRBV29-1 to TRBJ1-1, with D unresolved. Per germline, CDR1 SQVTM and CDR2 ANQGSEA. The CDR3 contains 13 residues. The germline V and J ends were trimmed by 6 bases and 3 bases, with 14 bases remaining between them. This CDR3 reads CSVSFGVYTEAFF. CDR3 bases: TGCAGCGTCTCGTTCGGGGTCTACACTGAAGCTTTCTTT.